The source of this T cell receptor beta chain is a study of shared clonotypes between healthy human individuals. General study findings and limits: Investigators collected only blood, and repertoires in tissues likely differ.

The germline CDR1 and CDR2 sequences are SGHTA and FQGNSA. This CDR3 region has 15 residues. V dropped 2 bases and J dropped 2 bases, with 12 bases sitting between them. Adults of Caucasian background living in Nashville, Tennessee made up all donors. Notes on this clone: The antigen is unknown.

TCRdb's table, derived via immunoSEQ multiplex PCR, lists solely in-frame clones and lacks some. The sample contains nearly 500,000 clones, over 60% of which appear only once. The chain uses TRBV7-2 and TRBJ2-5; possibly TRBD1 or TRBD2 for D (5 bases each). The clonotype was recovered from a woman aged 40 to 50 in good health. Some clones in this sample may be carry-over from other donors' samples. Sequencing used PBMCs. CDR3 coding DNA: TGTGCCAGCAGCTTAATGGGGGAGTTTCAAGAGACCCAGTACTTC. It translates to CASSLMGEFQETQYF.